Below, 9 T cell receptor beta chains from the same sample are listed, as sequenced in a study of CXCR3-negative and CXCR3-positive naive CD8 T cells. Findings and caveats of the study: CXCR3-expressing naive cells carried TRB CDR3s more hydrophobic than those of CXCR3-negative naive cells.

The antigens for these receptors are not known. Researchers prepared the TRB cDNA libraries using 5' RACE with UMI labels. TCRdb re-called the 5' RACE reads; one entry per CDR3 protein, DNA not given. This sample carries roughly 110,000 distinct CDR3 sequences, with more than 0.35% going to the ten biggest clones. Sequenced: naive CXCR3+ CD8+ T cells from blood. Documented subset: CD45RO-CCR7+CD27+CD95- naive CD8+ T cells expressing CXCR3 (TNR3+). The receptors shown here come from a human donor in good health. Some clones in this sample may be carry-over from other donors' samples.

The CDR3 is CSARTGTSGGNEQFF. This chain joins TRBV20-1 and TRBJ2-1; the TCRdb call, TRBD2, lacks DNA for checking. Germline V gives CDR1 DFQATT, CDR2 SNEGSKA (reference sequence). The CDR3 contains 15 residues.

The chain combines TRBV28 with TRBJ1-5; the TCRdb call, TRBD1, lacks DNA for checking. The CDR3 runs 15 residues. From germline, CDR1 is MDHEN and CDR2 SYDVKM. The CDR3 here is CASISVQSLNQPQHF.

The V call is TRBV11-2, the J call TRBJ2-7. The CDR3 contains 11 residues. CDR1 is SGHAT and CDR2 is FQNNGV in the germline V gene. This CDR3 is CASRNSYEQYF.

The chain links TRBV12-3 or TRBV12-4 to TRBJ2-7; there is no DNA to check the TCRdb D call of TRBD1. CDR3 size: 15 residues. CDR3: CASSPSGTGTNEQYF.

The CDR3 is CASGPPPGTGAYEQYF. This chain joins TRBV12-5 and TRBJ2-7; lacking DNA, the TRBD1 call made by TCRdb goes unchecked. Germline V gene sequence: CDR1 LGHNT, CDR2 FRNRAP. The CDR3 totals 16 residues.

This chain uses TRBV5-5 with TRBJ1-6; TCRdb gives TRBD1 as the D gene, but with no DNA this cannot be confirmed. The CDR3 totals 14 residues. Germline V gene lookup returns CDR1 SGHKS and CDR2 YYEKEE (reference sequence). The CDR3 reads CASSHDRRNSPLHF.

The chain is built from TRBV14 and TRBJ2-1; lacking DNA, the TRBD1 call made by TCRdb goes unchecked. This CDR3 contains 17 residues. Germline loops: CDR1 SGHDN, CDR2 FVKESK. The CDR3 sequence: CASSQDSWRGLYNEQFF. Complete variable domain (other parts from reference TRBV14 and TRBJ2-1): EAGVTQFPSHSVIEKGQTVTLRCDPISGHDNLYWYRRVMGKEIKFLLHFVKESKQDESGMPNNRFLAERTGGTYSTLKVQPAELEDSGVYFCASSQDSWRGLYNEQFFGPGTRLTVL.

V usage is TRBV7-6 and J usage is TRBJ2-1; without DNA, the TCRdb call of TRBD2 cannot be checked. The CDR3 has 15 residues. Per the germline V gene, CDR1 is SGHVS and CDR2 is FNYEAQ. The CDR3 region is CASSRLAGGEGEQFF.

The chain carries TRBV7-6 and TRBJ1-1. Germline V gene data show CDR1 as SGHVS and CDR2 as FNYEAQ. The CDR3 contains 14 residues. The CDR3 loop reads CASSFELFSTEAFF.